The next 13 T cell receptor beta chains were all read from a single sample in a study of blood T cell repertoires in COVID-19. Sequencing used immunoSEQ multiplex PCR; TCRdb keeps in-frame clones, though not all of them. The sample holds approximately 220,000 clones, roughly four fifths seen once. The specimen was PBMCs or T cells enriched from blood (not recorded which). All receptors come from a woman aged 50 to 60 who had been exposed to COVID-19.

This chain links TRBV7-8 with TRBJ2-5; 7 bases are shared with TRBD2. The V segment lost 10 bases and the J segment 4 bases; nucleotides outside the gene matches: 6. CDR3 length: 12 residues. Germline loops: CDR1 SGHVS, CDR2 FQNEAQ. CDR3 protein: CATRPGGETQYF. The CDR3 coding sequence is TGTGCCACCCGGCCGGGAGGAGAGACCCAGTACTTC.

The chain combines TRBV5-1 with TRBJ1-1; TRBD1 is a possible D gene (6 bases). CDR1 SGHRS and CDR2 YFSETQ come from the germline V gene. CDR3 length: 15 residues. The V and J ends lost 0 bases and 4 bases respectively, with 13 bases between them. The CDR3 reads CASSLDQGSGTEAFF. The CDR3 DNA reads TGCGCCAGCAGCTTGGACCAGGGGTCGGGCACTGAAGCTTTCTTT.

V is TRBV28 and J is TRBJ1-4, with 10 bases that match TRBD1. Trimming at V came to 3 bases and at J to 10 bases, leaving 11 bases not matched to a gene. The CDR3 has 16 amino acids. Germline CDR1 and CDR2: MDHEN and SYDVKM. This CDR3 is CASSFFSGTGDGKLFF. For the CDR3, the DNA is TGTGCCAGCAGTTTTTTCTCCGGGACAGGGGACGGAAAACTGTTTTTT.

V is TRBV14 and J is TRBJ2-7; no reliable D call. Trimming stripped 4 bases from V and 9 bases from J, with 10 bases between. Germline lookup yields CDR1 SGHDN and CDR2 FVKESK. The length of the CDR3 is 11 residues. This chain's CDR3 is CASSRRQRQYF. The DNA of the CDR3 is TGTGCCAGCAGCCGTCGGCAGCGGCAGTACTTC.

This clone was counted a single time. The V call is TRBV5-6, the J call TRBJ2-3; 12 bases are a match to TRBD2. Germline CDR1 is SGHDT and CDR2 is YYEEEE. Losses at the gene ends were 4 bases for V and 11 bases for J; bases not matched to a gene: 14. The length of the CDR3 is 16 residues. The CDR3 nucleotides are TGTGCCAGCAGCCCGCGACTAGCGGGGGATCCCGCGAGGCAGTATTTT. Translating it yields CASSPRLAGDPARQYF. Full variable domain (rest looked up from reference TRBV5-6 and TRBJ2-3): DAGVTQSPTHLIKTRGQQVTLRCSPKSGHDTVSWYQQALGQGPQFIFQYYEEEERQRGNFPDRFSGHQFPNYSSELNVNALLLGDSALYLCASSPRLAGDPARQYFGPGTRLTVL.

V is TRBV7-8 and J is TRBJ1-2, with D hard to call. V lost 6 bases and J 0 bases, leaving 11 bases between the germline ends. CDR3 size: 14 residues. Germline CDR1 is SGHVS and CDR2 is FQNEAQ. The CDR3 region is CASRGGLANYGYTF. The DNA of the CDR3 is TGTGCCAGCAGAGGAGGGCTAGCTAACTATGGCTACACCTTC.

This chain connects TRBV6-5 to TRBJ1-1; weak D call: TRBD1 (6 bases). The V gene lost 4 bases and the J gene lost 3 bases, with 12 bases spanning the gap. Germline lookup yields CDR1 MNHEY and CDR2 SVGAGI. CDR3 size: 14 residues. The CDR3 loop is CASSFRDTYTEAFF. The CDR3 DNA is TGTGCCAGCAGTTTCCGGGACACCTACACTGAAGCTTTCTTT.

V is TRBV5-8 and J is TRBJ2-1; D is possibly TRBD1 (7 bases). The CDR3 runs 15 residues. The germline gives CDR1 SGHTS, CDR2 YDEGEE. V lost 4 bases to trimming and J lost 4 bases, with 15 bases between them. The CDR3 sequence: CASSRRGQQYNEQFF. In nucleotides, the CDR3 is TGTGCCAGCAGCCGGAGGGGACAGCAATACAATGAGCAGTTCTTC. Using reference TRBV5-8 and TRBJ2-1 for the parts outside the CDR3, the full variable domain is EAGVTQSPTHLIKTRGQQATLRCSPISGHTSVYWYQQALGLGLQFLLWYDEGEERNRGNFPPRFSGRQFPNYSSELNVNALELEDSALYLCASSRRGQQYNEQFFGPGTRLTVL.

The V gene is TRBV19, the J gene TRBJ2-1; 9 bases are shared with TRBD2. Germline V gene lookup returns CDR1 LNHDA and CDR2 SQIVND (reference sequence). This CDR3 has 16 residues. With V trimmed by 5 bases and J by 4 bases, 9 bases remained unmatched. The CDR3 is CASSPTLAGMYNEQFF. CDR3 sequence (DNA): TGTGCCAGTAGTCCAACCCTAGCGGGGATGTACAATGAGCAGTTCTTC.

The J gene is TRBJ2-7, the V gene TRBV10-3; 7 bases line up with TRBD1. The V gene's germline CDR1 is ENHRY and CDR2 SYGVKD. Germline trimming cut 3 bases from V and 1 base from J; bases unmatched to any gene: 3. There are 14 residues in the CDR3. The CDR3, as DNA: TGTGCCATCAGTGAACAGGGGTTTTCCTACGAGCAGTACTTC. Translating it yields CAISEQGFSYEQYF.

This clone is a singleton in its sample. This CDR3 reads CASSPADNQPQHF. The CDR3 DNA reads as TGTGCCAGTAGTCCCGCAGACAATCAGCCCCAGCATTTT. The chain joins TRBV19 to TRBJ1-5; unclear D gene. Between the trimmed V and J ends, which lost 5 bases and 3 bases, there was a span of 8 bases. The germline V gene has CDR1 LNHDA and CDR2 SQIVND (reference sequence). This CDR3 is 13 amino acids long.

This chain connects TRBV28 to TRBJ2-7, with TRBD1 matching over 10 bases. CDR3 length: 13 amino acids. The germline V gene has CDR1 MDHEN and CDR2 SYDVKM. V shed 6 bases, J shed 5 bases, and the junction held 4 bases outside the gene matches. For the CDR3, the DNA is TGTGCCAGCAGCGACAGGGGGCGGAACGAGCAGTACTTC. Protein: CASSDRGRNEQYF.

The gene calls are TRBV10-3 and TRBJ1-6; TRBD1 matches at 8 bases. V lost 3 bases, J lost 9 bases, and 10 bases stayed unmatched. Germline V lookup: CDR1 ENHRY, CDR2 SYGVKD. This CDR3 comprises 16 residues. The CDR3 DNA is TGTGCCATCAGTGACGGGGCCGGACAGGGCACTTCACCCCTCCACTTT. Translation gives CAISDGAGQGTSPLHF.